The sequence of this T cell receptor beta chain was determined in a study of T cell responses to AZD1222 COVID-19 vaccine (dated by TCRdb to 2020 to 2022). Concerning the study at large: A total of around 240 trial participants underwent TCR sequencing, of whom 207 received two doses of AZD1222 and about 25 received two doses of the MenACWY control vaccine. Trial participants were enrolled into age subgroups of 18-55, 56-69 and 70-plus years, which contained 148, 28 and 57 TCR-sequenced participants, respectively.

The paper as a whole reports these results and caveats: The whole spike protein was spanned by vaccine-associated CD4 TCRs, and dominant responses were seen in regions 160-218 and 743-854. Most participants were white British and females outnumbered males, and the authors suggested that clonal diversity may have been underestimated. Only a handful of AZD1222 recipients were SARS-CoV-2 seropositive at baseline, limiting conclusions about previously exposed vaccinees. The 56-69-year group was small, and its depth increase did not reach significance, likely because of low power. Because no day 14 peak-response samples were available, the repertoires could be characterized only after the peak T cell response. Nearly half of unique spike-specific TCRs reportedly recognized epitopes outside regions mutated in the B.1.351 and B.1.1.7 variants. After two AZD1222 doses, both the breadth and the depth of spike-specific TCRs were significantly higher than at day 0 and than in MenACWY recipients.

CDR1 LGHDT and CDR2 YNNKEL are derived from the germline V gene (reference sequence). Inclusive of the bounding cysteine and phenylalanine, the CDR3 is 16 residues long. Here the CDR3 DNA is all that survives: 48 bases in frame from base 1. The trim is 1 base for V and 2 bases for J, with a gap of 15 bases between the germline ends. The time point tag for this specimen amounts to: about 28 days (+/-7) after the second vaccine dose. Because spike-specific TCR depth and breadth did not differ between the two schedules, AZD1222 recipients who got a second dose at roughly 4 weeks were pooled with those who got a second dose at roughly 12 weeks. Vaccinee samples came from UK trials COV001 and COV002, including a single-blind randomized controlled phase 2/3 trial of AZD1222 (ChAdOx1 nCoV-19) in healthy adults. For TCRbeta chain sequencing, PBMC samples from trial participants were taken at day 0 and at day 28 after the second dose.

The CDR3 regions of human TCRbeta chains were subjected to immunosequencing. Turning to the authors' computational methods: Repertoire TCRs were matched against a reference library of SARS-CoV-2-specific TCRs generated with the MIRA antigen-specificity platform. Breadth was defined as the fraction of unique TCRs that were SARS-CoV-2-associated, and depth was defined as the fraction of total T cells that were SARS-CoV-2-associated. Using the MIRA data, each spike-specific TCR was assigned both to the spike region to which the TCR was reactive and to a CD4 or CD8 class. Log10-transformed breadth and depth values were compared by one-way ANOVA with Sidak's multiple comparisons tests. The table comes from immuneACCESS by way of TCRdb, which keeps in-frame sequences with V and J called. Part of the clones is missing from these tables; in studies checked, under half for an unresolved V gene and the rest for unknown reasons. Clone size and V and J calls were adopted from that table, with D and trimming inferred from the DNA. The sample records about 180,000 clones, approximately 94% of which are singletons. 1.5% to 2% of the sample belongs to the ten largest clones.

A remark on this clone: This clone's antigen is unknown. Base qualities were left out, and no much larger clone turns up one base away.

The clonotype was recovered from an adult who received the AZD1222 COVID-19 vaccine. The chain joins TRBV3-1 (or the pseudogene TRBV3-2) to TRBJ2-7; the D call is possibly TRBD1 or TRBD2, each sharing 5 bases. Sequenced material: peripheral blood, taken 28 days after the second AZD1222 dose. The bases are TGTGCCAGCAGCCAAGCCGGGGACCCCGCGGCCTACGAGCAGTACTTC. Protein translation: CASSQAGDPAAYEQYF.